The clone carrying this T cell receptor beta chain occurred a few times. RNA served as the template for amplifying TCR beta CDR3 regions. First-round RT-PCR with HTBI primers preceded a second-round multiplex PCR. MiXCR, run by TCRdb on the multiplex PCR reads, gives a single entry per CDR3 protein. The table has approximately 1.2 million distinct CDR3 sequences, about two fifths seen once. The sample is drawn from a study of Graves' ophthalmopathy and Graves' hyperthyroidism. The sample comprised peripheral blood or thyroid tissue (not recorded which). This clonotype was obtained from an adult man with Graves' hyperthyroidism.

The CDR3 region is CSARSLHGANTGELFF. CDR3 in DNA: TGCAGTGCTAGATCTCTCCATGGTGCGAACACCGGGGAGCTGTTTTTT. The gene calls are TRBV20-1 and TRBJ2-2; D gene ambiguous. CDR1 and CDR2 from the germline V gene are DFQATT and SNEGSKA (reference sequence). Trimming took off 2 bases at V and 0 bases at J, with 13 bases between the two ends. The CDR3 loop spans 16 amino acids.